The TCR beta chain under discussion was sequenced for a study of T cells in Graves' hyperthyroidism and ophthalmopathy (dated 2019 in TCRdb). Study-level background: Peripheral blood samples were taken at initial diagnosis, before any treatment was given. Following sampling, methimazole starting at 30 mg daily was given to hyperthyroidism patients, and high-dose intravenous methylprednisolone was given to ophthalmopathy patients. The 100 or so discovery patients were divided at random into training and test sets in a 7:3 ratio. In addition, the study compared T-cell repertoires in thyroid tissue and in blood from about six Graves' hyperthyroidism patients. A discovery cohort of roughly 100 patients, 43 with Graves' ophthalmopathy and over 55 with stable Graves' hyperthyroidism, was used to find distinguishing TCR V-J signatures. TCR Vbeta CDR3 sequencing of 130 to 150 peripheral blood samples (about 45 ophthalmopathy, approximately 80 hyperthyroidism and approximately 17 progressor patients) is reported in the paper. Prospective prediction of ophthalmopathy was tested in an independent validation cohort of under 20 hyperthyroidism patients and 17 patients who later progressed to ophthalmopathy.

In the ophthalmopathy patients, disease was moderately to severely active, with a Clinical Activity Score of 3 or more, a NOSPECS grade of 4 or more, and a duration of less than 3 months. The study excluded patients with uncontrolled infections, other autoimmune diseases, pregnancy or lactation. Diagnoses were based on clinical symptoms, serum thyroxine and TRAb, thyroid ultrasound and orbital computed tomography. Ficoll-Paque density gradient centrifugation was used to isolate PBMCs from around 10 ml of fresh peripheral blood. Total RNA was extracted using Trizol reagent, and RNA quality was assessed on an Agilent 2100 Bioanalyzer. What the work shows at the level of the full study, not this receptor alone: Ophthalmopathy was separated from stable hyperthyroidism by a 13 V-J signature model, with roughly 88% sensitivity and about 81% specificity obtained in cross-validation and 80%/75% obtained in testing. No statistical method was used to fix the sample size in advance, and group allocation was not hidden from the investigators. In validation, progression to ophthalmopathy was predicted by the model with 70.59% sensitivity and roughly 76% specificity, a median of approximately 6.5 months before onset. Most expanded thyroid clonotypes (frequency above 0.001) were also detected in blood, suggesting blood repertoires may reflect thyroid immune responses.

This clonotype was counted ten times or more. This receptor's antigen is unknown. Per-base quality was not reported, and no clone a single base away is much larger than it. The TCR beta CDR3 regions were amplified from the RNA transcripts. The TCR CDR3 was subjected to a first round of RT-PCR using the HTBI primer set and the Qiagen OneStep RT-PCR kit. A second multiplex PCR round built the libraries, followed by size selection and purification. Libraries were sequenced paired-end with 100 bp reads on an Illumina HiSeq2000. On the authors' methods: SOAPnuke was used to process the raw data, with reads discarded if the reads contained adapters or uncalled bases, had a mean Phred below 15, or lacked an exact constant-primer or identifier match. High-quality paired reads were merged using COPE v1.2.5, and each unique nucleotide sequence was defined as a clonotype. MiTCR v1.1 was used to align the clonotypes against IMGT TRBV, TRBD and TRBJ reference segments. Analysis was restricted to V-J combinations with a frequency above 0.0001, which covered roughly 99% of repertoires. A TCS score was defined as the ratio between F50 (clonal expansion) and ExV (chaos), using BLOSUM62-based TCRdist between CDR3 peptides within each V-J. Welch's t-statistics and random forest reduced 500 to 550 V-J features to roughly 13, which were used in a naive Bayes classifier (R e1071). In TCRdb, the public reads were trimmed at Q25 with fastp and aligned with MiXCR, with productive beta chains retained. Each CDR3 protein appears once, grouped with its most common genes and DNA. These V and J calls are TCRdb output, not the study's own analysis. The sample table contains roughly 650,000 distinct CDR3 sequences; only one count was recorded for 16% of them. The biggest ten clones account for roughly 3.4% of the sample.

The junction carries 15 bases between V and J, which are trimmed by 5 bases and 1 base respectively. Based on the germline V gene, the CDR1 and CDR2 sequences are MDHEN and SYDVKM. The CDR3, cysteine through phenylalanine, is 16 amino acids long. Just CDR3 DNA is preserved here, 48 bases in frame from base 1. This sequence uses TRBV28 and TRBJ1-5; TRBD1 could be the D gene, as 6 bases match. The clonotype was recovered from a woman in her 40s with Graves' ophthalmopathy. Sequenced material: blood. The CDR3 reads CASSPQTGNSNQPQHF. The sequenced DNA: TGTGCCAGCAGTCCCCAGACAGGAAACAGCAATCAGCCCCAGCATTTT.